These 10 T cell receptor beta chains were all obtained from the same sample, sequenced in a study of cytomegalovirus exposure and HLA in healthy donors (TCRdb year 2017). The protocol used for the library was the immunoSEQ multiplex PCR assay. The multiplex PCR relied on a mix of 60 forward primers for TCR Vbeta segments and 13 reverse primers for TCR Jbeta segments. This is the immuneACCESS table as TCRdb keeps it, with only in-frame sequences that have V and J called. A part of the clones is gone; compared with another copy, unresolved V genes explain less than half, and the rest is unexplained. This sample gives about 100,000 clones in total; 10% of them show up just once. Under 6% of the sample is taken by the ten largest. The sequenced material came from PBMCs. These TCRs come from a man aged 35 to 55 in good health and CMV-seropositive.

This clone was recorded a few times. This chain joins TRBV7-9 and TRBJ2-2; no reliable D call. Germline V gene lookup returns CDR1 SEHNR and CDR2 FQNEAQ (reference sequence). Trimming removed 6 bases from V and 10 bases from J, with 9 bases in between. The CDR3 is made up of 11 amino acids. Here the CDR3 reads CASRKTEELFF. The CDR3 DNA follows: TGTGCCAGCAGAAAGACTGAGGAGCTGTTTTTT.

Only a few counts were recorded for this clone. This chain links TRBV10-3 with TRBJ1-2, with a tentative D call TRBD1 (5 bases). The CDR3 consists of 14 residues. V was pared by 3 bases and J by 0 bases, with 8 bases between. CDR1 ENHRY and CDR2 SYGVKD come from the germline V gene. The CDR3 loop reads CAISELDTNYGYTF. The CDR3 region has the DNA TGTGCCATCAGTGAATTGGACACTAACTATGGCTACACCTTC.

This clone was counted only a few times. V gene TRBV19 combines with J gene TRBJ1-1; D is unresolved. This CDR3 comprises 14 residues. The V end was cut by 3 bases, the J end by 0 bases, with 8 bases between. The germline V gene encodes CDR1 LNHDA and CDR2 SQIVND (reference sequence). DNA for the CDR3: TGTGCCAGTAGTATCCCGCACATGAACACTGAAGCTTTCTTT. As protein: CASSIPHMNTEAFF.

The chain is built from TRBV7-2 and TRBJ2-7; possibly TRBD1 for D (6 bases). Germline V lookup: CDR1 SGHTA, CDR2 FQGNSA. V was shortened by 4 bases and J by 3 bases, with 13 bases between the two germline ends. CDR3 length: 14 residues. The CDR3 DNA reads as TGTGCCAGCAGCTCCCAGGACAGTCACTACGAGCAGTACTTC. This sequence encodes CASSSQDSHYEQYF.

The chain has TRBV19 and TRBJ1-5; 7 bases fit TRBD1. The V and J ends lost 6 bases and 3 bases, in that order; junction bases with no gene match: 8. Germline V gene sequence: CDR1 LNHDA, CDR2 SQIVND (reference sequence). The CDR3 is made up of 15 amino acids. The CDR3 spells CASRVQGGSNQPQHF. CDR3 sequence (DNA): TGTGCCAGTAGAGTCCAGGGGGGTTCCAATCAGCCCCAGCATTTT.

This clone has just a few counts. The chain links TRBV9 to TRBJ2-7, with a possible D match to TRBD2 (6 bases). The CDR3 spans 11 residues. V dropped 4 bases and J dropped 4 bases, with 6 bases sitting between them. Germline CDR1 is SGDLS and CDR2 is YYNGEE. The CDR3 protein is CASSRGYEQYF. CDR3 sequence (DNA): TGTGCCAGCAGCCGGGGGTACGAGCAGTACTTC.

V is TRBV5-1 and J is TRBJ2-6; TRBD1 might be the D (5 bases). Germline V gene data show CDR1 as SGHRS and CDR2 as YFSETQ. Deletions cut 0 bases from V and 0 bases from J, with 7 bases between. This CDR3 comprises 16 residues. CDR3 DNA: TGCGCCAGCAGCTTGGCCAGGGTCTCTGGGGCCAACGTCCTGACTTTC. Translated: CASSLARVSGANVLTF.

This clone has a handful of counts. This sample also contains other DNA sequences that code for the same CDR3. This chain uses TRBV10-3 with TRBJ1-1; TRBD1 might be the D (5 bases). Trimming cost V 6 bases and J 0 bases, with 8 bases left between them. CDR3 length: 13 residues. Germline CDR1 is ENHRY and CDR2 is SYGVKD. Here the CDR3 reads CAIRRGMNTEAFF. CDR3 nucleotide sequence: TGTGCCATCAGGCGGGGGATGAACACTGAAGCTTTCTTT.

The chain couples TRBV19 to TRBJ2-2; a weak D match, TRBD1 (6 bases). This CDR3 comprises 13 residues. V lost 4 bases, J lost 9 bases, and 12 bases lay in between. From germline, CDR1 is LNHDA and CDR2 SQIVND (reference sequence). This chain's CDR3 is CASSKPGERELFF. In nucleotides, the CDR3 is TGTGCCAGTAGTAAACCAGGGGAGAGGGAGCTGTTTTTT.

The chain's CDR3 is CASTTGGNTEAFF. For the CDR3, the DNA is TGTGCCAGCACTACCGGAGGGAACACTGAAGCTTTCTTT. The chain uses TRBV27 and TRBJ1-1; unclear D gene. V shed 7 bases and J shed 1 base, with 10 bases lying between them. Germline CDR1 is MNHEY and CDR2 is SMNVEV (reference sequence). This CDR3 is 13 amino acids long.